These 17 T cell receptor beta chains were all obtained from the same sample, sequenced in a study of T cells in Graves' hyperthyroidism and ophthalmopathy. RNA transcripts served as the template for amplifying TCR beta CDR3 regions. TCR CDR3 regions were first amplified by RT-PCR with HTBI primers. TCRdb fed the multiplex PCR reads into MiXCR, producing one record per CDR3 protein. The data show around 500,000 distinct CDR3 sequences, with 12% to 15% seen just once and around 14% held by the top ten. The specimen was blood. Every receptor here comes from a woman aged 40 to 49 with Graves' hyperthyroidism.

The chain employs TRBV6-1 and TRBJ1-6; D is undetermined. The germline gives CDR1 MNHNS, CDR2 SASEGT. V gave up 5 bases and J gave up 6 bases, with 11 bases separating them. This CDR3 is 14 amino acids long. The CDR3, as DNA: TGTGCCAGCAGTTTCCCCCAGGTTAATTCACCCCTCCACTTT. Translating gives CASSFPQVNSPLHF.

This clonotype was observed a few times. The chain uses TRBV28 and TRBJ2-1; D is perhaps TRBD1 (6 bases). The V end was cut by 4 bases, the J end by 0 bases, with 25 bases between. CDR1 and CDR2 from the germline V gene are MDHEN and SYDVKM. CDR3 length equals 20 residues. Here the CDR3 DNA reads TGTGCCAGCAGTTCATGGGACATTGGACTCCAAGGCGACTCCTACAATGAGCAGTTCTTC. Its protein product is CASSSWDIGLQGDSYNEQFF.

As regards this clonotype: A read error may produce the germline difference seen at one junction end. The gene calls are TRBV4-1 and TRBJ2-5; possibly TRBD1 for D (5 bases). The CDR3 runs to 13 residues. The germline V gene encodes CDR1 MGHRA and CDR2 YSYEKL. The DNA of the CDR3 is TGCGCCAGCAGCCAAGAAGGTGGGGCGAAGTGGCACTTC. Protein: CASSQEGGAKWHF.

The rearrangement links TRBV10-1 to TRBJ2-2, with 14 bases fitting TRBD2. The CDR3 runs 17 residues. Germline CDR1 and CDR2: WNHNN and SYGVQD (reference sequence). Unmatched junction bases numbered 8, after V lost 8 bases and J lost 3 bases. The CDR3 region has the DNA TGCGCCAGCCAACCGGGACTAGCGGGAGAGGACACCGGGGAGCTGTTTTTT. It is translated as CASQPGLAGEDTGELFF.

This clonotype was counted at least ten times. The rearrangement joins TRBV2 to TRBJ2-3; possibly TRBD2 for D (6 bases). Trimming stripped 4 bases from V and 0 bases from J, with 14 bases between. The CDR3 runs 16 residues. Germline values: CDR1 SNHLY, CDR2 FYNNEI. This CDR3 is CASSARDSASTDTQYF. The CDR3 DNA sequence: TGTGCCAGCAGTGCCCGGGACTCAGCTAGCACAGATACGCAGTATTTT. The whole variable domain, filled in from reference TRBV2 and TRBJ2-3, reads EPEVTQTPSHQVTQMGQEVILRCVPISNHLYFYWYRQILGQKVEFLVSFYNNEISEKSEIFDDQFSVERPDGSNFTLKIRSTKLEDSAMYFCASSARDSASTDTQYFGPGTRLTVL.

This clonotype was observed many times. The chain is built from TRBV7-2 and TRBJ2-3; weak D call: TRBD2 (6 bases). The CDR3 is made up of 13 amino acids. Trimming cost V 5 bases and J 4 bases, with 10 bases left between them. Germline lookup yields CDR1 SGHTA and CDR2 FQGNSA. The CDR3, as DNA: TGTGCCAGCAGCCGCCCGGGGGCAGATACGCAGTATTTT. Residues: CASSRPGADTQYF. Based on the CDR3 plus reference TRBV7-2 and TRBJ2-3, the full variable domain is GAGVSQSPSNKVTEKGKDVELRCDPISGHTALYWYRQSLGQGLEFLIYFQGNSAPDKSGLPSDRFSAERTGGSVSTLTIQRTQQEDSAVYLCASSRPGADTQYFGPGTRLTVL.

This clonotype was seen a few times. CDR3 loop: CAWSTTPQGPGNTIYF. CDR3 DNA sequence: TGTGCCTGGAGTACTACACCACAGGGGCCTGGAAACACCATATATTTT. This chain joins TRBV30 and TRBJ1-3; 7 bases are shared with TRBD1. Trimming cost V 2 bases and J 2 bases; bases outside gene matches: 9. CDR3 length: 16 amino acids. Germline assignment: CDR1 GTSNPN and CDR2 SVGIG (reference sequence).

This clonotype was recorded many times. The chain links TRBV10-3 to TRBJ2-5; possible D gene TRBD1, 5 bases. This CDR3 has 13 residues. Deletions cut 6 bases from V and 5 bases from J, with 13 bases between. Germline assignment: CDR1 ENHRY and CDR2 SYGVKD. This CDR3 reads CAIRWQGSETQYF. As DNA, the CDR3 is TGTGCCATCAGGTGGCAGGGCAGTGAGACCCAGTACTTC.

This sequence joins TRBV9 and TRBJ2-7, with D unresolved. Between the trimmed V and J ends, which lost 0 bases and 6 bases, there was a span of 19 bases. CDR1 SGDLS and CDR2 YYNGEE come from the germline V gene. The CDR3 loop spans 16 amino acids. CDR3 coding DNA: TGTGCCAGCAGCGTAGGCCCTTCTAGTATGGTCGGCGAGCAGTACTTC. Protein: CASSVGPSSMVGEQYF.

There are many counts of this clonotype. The rearrangement links TRBV27 to TRBJ2-3, with D uncertain. CDR3 length: 12 amino acids. Germline CDR1 is MNHEY and CDR2 is SMNVEV (reference sequence). Trimming cost V 6 bases and J 3 bases, with 7 bases left between them. For the CDR3, the DNA is TGTGCCAGCAGCCCTCATACAGATACGCAGTATTTT. Its protein product is CASSPHTDTQYF.

This clonotype appeared many times. The chain is built from TRBV11-3 and TRBJ2-7; 7 nucleotides match TRBD1. Germline V CDR1 and CDR2: SGHNT, YENEEA. The CDR3 loop spans 15 amino acids. J was trimmed by 5 bases and V by 3 bases; bases with no gene match: 10. The CDR3 DNA reads TGTGCCAGCAGCTTCGGGACAGCGCGAATCGACGAGCAGTACTTC. Translating gives CASSFGTARIDEQYF.

This clonotype was counted at least ten times. The chain couples TRBV6-1 to TRBJ1-4; the match to TRBD1 covers 8 bases. The V gene end was trimmed by 8 bases and the J gene end by 6 bases; junction bases not matched to a gene: 11. Germline CDR1 is MNHNS and CDR2 is SASEGT. The CDR3 is made up of 15 amino acids. CDR3 bases: TGTGCCAGCCCCCCCCCGGGACAGGCCCATGAAAAACTGTTTTTT. It yields the protein CASPPPGQAHEKLFF.

This chain joins TRBV20-1 and TRBJ2-2; D gene uncertain. V was trimmed by 0 bases and J by 1 base, leaving 9 bases between them. The V gene's germline CDR1 is DFQATT and CDR2 SNEGSKA (reference sequence). This CDR3 has 15 amino acids. The CDR3 DNA follows: TGCAGTGCTAGAGATAGGGCCTTGAACACCGGGGAGCTGTTTTTT. It translates to CSARDRALNTGELFF.

This clonotype was counted many times. V usage is TRBV18 and J usage is TRBJ2-5, with a weak D call TRBD1 (6 bases). Germline assignment: CDR1 KGHSH and CDR2 LQKENI. The CDR3 has 13 amino acids. V lost 8 bases to trimming and J lost 2 bases, with 12 bases between them. The CDR3 DNA reads as TGTGCCAGCAGCTCAGGACAGCAAGAGACCCAGTACTTC. Protein: CASSSGQQETQYF.

A remark on this clonotype: In this CDR3 the conserved last residue, phenylalanine or tryptophan, is missing, so a read error is likely. The V gene is TRBV30, the J gene TRBJ1-1; TRBD1 is a possible D gene (5 bases). CDR1 GTSNPN and CDR2 SVGIG come from the germline V gene (reference sequence). The V gene lost 3 bases and the J gene lost 1 base, with 6 bases spanning the gap. The CDR3 totals 12 residues. The CDR3 reads CAWRTANTEAFS. The CDR3 nucleotides read TGTGCCTGGAGGACAGCGAACACTGAAGCTTTCTCT.

This clonotype was seen ten or more times. The J gene is TRBJ2-1, the V gene TRBV12-3 or TRBV12-4, with 7 bases fitting TRBD2. V dropped 8 bases and J dropped 4; count of bases not matched to a gene: 26. The CDR3 runs 20 residues. CDR3 protein: CASDTVGRESLTPQYNEQFF. CDR3 bases: TGTGCCAGCGACACCGTTGGGCGGGAGAGCTTAACTCCACAATACAATGAGCAGTTCTTC.

This clonotype is classed as medium-sized (0.01 to 0.1%). This chain connects TRBV2 to TRBJ2-2; maybe TRBD2 (5 bases). The CDR3 is made up of 15 amino acids. Germline lookup yields CDR1 SNHLY and CDR2 FYNNEI. V was trimmed by 3 bases and J by 0 bases, leaving 8 bases between them. CDR3 DNA sequence: TGTGCCAGCAGTGATCTAGCCTCGAACACCGGGGAGCTGTTTTTT. It specifies CASSDLASNTGELFF.